A single sample gave rise to the 18 T cell receptor beta chains below, sequenced in a study of CXCR4 blockade with PD-1 therapy in pancreatic cancer (dated by TCRdb to between 2018 and 2021). Libraries were built with the immunoSEQ multiplex PCR assay. Here the immuneACCESS table is served through TCRdb, limited to in-frame sequences with V and J called. Missing clones are a known gap in these copies; in checked studies unresolved V genes cover under half, and the rest lacks a known reason. Recorded for this sample are several thousand clones; roughly 38% of them occurred a single time. The ten largest clones capture roughly 28% of the sample. The material sequenced was tumor tissue. The source is a human donor with pancreatic ductal adenocarcinoma.

The sample holds a few counts of this clone. The chain uses TRBV9 and TRBJ2-7; D unclear. Looked up from germline, CDR1 is SGDLS and CDR2 is YYNGEE. CDR3 size: 12 residues. Deletions cut 2 bases from V and 5 bases from J, with 8 bases between. The CDR3 protein is CASSVDQHEQYF. CDR3 sequence (DNA): TGTGCCAGCAGCGTCGACCAGCACGAGCAGTACTTC.

V and J are TRBV6-8 and TRBJ1-1; possible D gene TRBD1, 5 bases. The germline V gene has CDR1 MNHGY and CDR2 SAAAGT. This CDR3 spans 13 amino acids. Trimming removed 8 bases at V and 0 bases at J, with 10 bases between. DNA of the CDR3: TGTGCCAGCTGTGAGACAGTGAACACTGAAGCTTTCTTT. Protein sequence: CASCETVNTEAFF.

The rearrangement joins TRBV6-8 to TRBJ1-2; D is possibly TRBD1 (6 bases). This CDR3 is built from 13 residues. Trimming left V 4 bases short and J 8 bases short, with 14 bases between. Germline lookup yields CDR1 MNHGY and CDR2 SAAAGT. The CDR3 loop is CASSWGQGIGYTF. In DNA form, the CDR3 reads TGTGCCAGCAGTTGGGGGCAGGGGATCGGCTACACCTTC.

The V gene is TRBV19, the J gene TRBJ2-7, with TRBD1 identical over 10 bases. The J segment lost 5 bases and the V segment lost 5 bases, leaving 15 bases of the junction unmatched. This CDR3 has 17 residues. Germline V gene lookup returns CDR1 LNHDA and CDR2 SQIVND (reference sequence). This CDR3 is CASSPHSSGTGAHEQYF. For the CDR3, the DNA is TGTGCCAGTAGTCCCCACTCCTCCGGGACAGGGGCCCACGAGCAGTACTTC.

This clone was seen more than once but under ten times. This rearrangement joins TRBV6-7 to TRBJ2-1; 7 positions match TRBD1. TRBV6-7 counts as an open reading frame of uncertain function. V lost 2 bases and J lost 3; bases outside the gene matches: 4. This CDR3 is 15 amino acids long. CDR3 sequence: CASSYKAGGYNEQFF. CDR3 nucleotide sequence: TGTGCCAGCAGTTACAAGGCAGGGGGCTACAATGAGCAGTTCTTC.

The gene calls are TRBV28 and TRBJ1-2; D gene unclear. The CDR3 length is 13 residues. Trimming removed 1 base at V and 3 bases at J, with 6 bases between. Germline assignment: CDR1 MDHEN and CDR2 SYDVKM. The CDR3 DNA sequence: TGTGCCAGCAGTTTATTAGGGTACTATGGCTACACCTTC. This gives the protein CASSLLGYYGYTF.

In its sample, this clone is medium-sized (0.01 to 0.1%). V and J are TRBV6-8 and TRBJ2-3, with TRBD2 as a possible D gene (6 bases). V was trimmed by 5 bases and J by 10 bases, leaving 13 bases between them. The germline gives CDR1 MNHGY, CDR2 SAAAGT. The length of the CDR3 is 12 residues. CDR3 sequence reads: CASSHSGQAQYF. The CDR3 DNA reads as TGTGCCAGCAGTCATAGCGGCCAGGCGCAGTATTTT.

The gene calls are TRBV28 and TRBJ1-5; TRBD1 might be the D (5 bases). Deletions cut 3 bases from V and 6 bases from J, with 9 bases between. The CDR3 is 13 amino acids. Germline CDR1 is MDHEN and CDR2 is SYDVKM. CDR3 nucleotide sequence: TGTGCCAGCAGTTTTAGGGGAGGTCAGCCCCAGCATTTT. Residues: CASSFRGGQPQHF.

Only a few counts were recorded for this clone. The rearrangement links TRBV10-3 to TRBJ1-4; no firm D call. The CDR3 spans 15 residues. Deletions cut 0 bases from V and 5 bases from J, with 10 bases between. CDR1 and CDR2 from the germline V gene are ENHRY and SYGVKD. The CDR3, as DNA: TGTGCCATCAGTGAGTCTGAGGAGGGAAATGAAAAACTGTTTTTT. Amino acid sequence: CAISESEEGNEKLFF.

This clone was counted only a few times. The rearrangement joins TRBV11-3 to TRBJ2-3, with a tentative D call TRBD1 (5 bases). The V gene lost 1 base and the J gene lost 3 bases, with 17 bases spanning the gap. The CDR3 is 17 residues long. CDR1 and CDR2 from the germline V gene are SGHNT and YENEEA. In nucleotides, the CDR3 is TGTGCCAGCAGCTTAGGTATGCTCCCAGGGATGACAGATACGCAGTATTTT. It encodes CASSLGMLPGMTDTQYF.

This clone was picked up a small number of times. The V call is TRBV11-3, the J call TRBJ1-3; D is ambiguous. This CDR3 comprises 15 residues. V was shortened by 4 bases and J by 0 bases, with 10 bases between the two germline ends. Per the germline V gene, CDR1 is SGHNT and CDR2 is YENEEA. The CDR3 DNA reads TGTGCCAGCAGCTCCTCGGAGAGCTCTGGAAACACCATATATTTT. As protein: CASSSSESSGNTIYF.

This clone was detected only a few times. J is TRBJ2-7 and V is TRBV11-3, with 10 nucleotides matching TRBD2. J gave up 3 bases and V 5 bases, and 4 bases lay outside the gene matches. In germline, CDR1 is SGHNT, CDR2 YENEEA. The CDR3 is made up of 14 amino acids. CDR3 residues: CASSPRTSGYEQYF. The CDR3 DNA is TGTGCCAGCAGCCCAAGGACTAGCGGCTACGAGCAGTACTTC.

This clone has only a few counts. CDR3 in DNA: TGTGCCAGCAGCGTAGAAGACAGGCAAGAGACCCAGTACTTC. As protein: CASSVEDRQETQYF. J is TRBJ2-5 and V is TRBV9, with D possibly matching TRBD1 (6 bases). In germline, CDR1 is SGDLS, CDR2 YYNGEE. The CDR3 has 14 residues. Trimming took 0 bases from V and 2 from J, leaving 8 bases between them.

By sample fraction, this clone is medium-sized (0.01 to 0.1%). The chain joins TRBV6-8 to TRBJ2-7; D is possibly TRBD1 or TRBD2 (5 bases each). The CDR3 extends over 14 amino acids. The V end lost 6 bases, the J end lost 0 bases, and 12 bases lay between the germline ends. Per germline, CDR1 MNHGY and CDR2 SAAAGT. This chain's CDR3 is CASSLRDGSYEQYF. For the CDR3, the DNA is TGTGCCAGCAGCCTCCGGGACGGCTCCTACGAGCAGTACTTC.

This clone has only a few counts. CDR3 coding DNA: TGTGCCAGCAGTCCGCCCCAGTTGAGGCAGCCCCAGCATTTT. Translated: CASSPPQLRQPQHF. The chain recombines TRBV28 with TRBJ1-5; D ambiguous. The CDR3 covers 14 residues. Deletions cut 5 bases from V and 7 bases from J, with 15 bases between. Germline assignment: CDR1 MDHEN and CDR2 SYDVKM. Combining the CDR3 with reference TRBV28 and TRBJ1-5 gives the whole variable domain DVKVTQSSRYLVKRTGEKVFLECVQDMDHENMFWYRQDPGLGLRLIYFSYDVKMKEKGDIPEGYSVSREKKERFSLILESASTNQTSMYLCASSPPQLRQPQHFGDGTRLSIL.

This clone turned up a few times. The chain joins TRBV9 to TRBJ2-3; D is undetermined. From germline, CDR1 is SGDLS and CDR2 YYNGEE. Trimming shortened V by 5 bases and J by 0 bases, and 13 bases separated the two germline ends. This CDR3 has 15 amino acids. The CDR3 DNA is TGTGCCAGCAGTGAAGACACCACTAGCACAGATACGCAGTATTTT. This codes for CASSEDTTSTDTQYF. Together with reference TRBV9 and TRBJ2-3, the CDR3 gives the full variable domain: DSGVTQTPKHLITATGQRVTLRCSPRSGDLSVYWYQQSLDQGLQFLIQYYNGEERAKGNILERFSAQQFPDLHSELNLSSLELGDSALYFCASSEDTTSTDTQYFGPGTRLTVL.

This clone was counted only a few times. V gene TRBV6-8 combines with J gene TRBJ1-1, with D possibly matching TRBD1 (5 bases). Germline V gene sequence: CDR1 MNHGY, CDR2 SAAAGT. The CDR3 is 14 amino acids. V was cut by 8 bases and J by 3 bases, with 16 bases left in between. Here the CDR3 reads CASVITGAYTEAFF. As DNA, the CDR3 is TGTGCCAGCGTGATTACCGGGGCTTACACTGAAGCTTTCTTT.

This chain's CDR3 is CASSIDRGVPYEQYF. The CDR3 DNA reads as TGTGCCAGTAGTATAGATCGTGGGGTCCCCTACGAGCAGTACTTC. The chain employs TRBV19 and TRBJ2-7; no firm D call. Deletions cut 0 bases from V and 2 bases from J, with 11 bases between. The V gene's germline CDR1 is LNHDA and CDR2 SQIVND (reference sequence). There are 15 residues in the CDR3.